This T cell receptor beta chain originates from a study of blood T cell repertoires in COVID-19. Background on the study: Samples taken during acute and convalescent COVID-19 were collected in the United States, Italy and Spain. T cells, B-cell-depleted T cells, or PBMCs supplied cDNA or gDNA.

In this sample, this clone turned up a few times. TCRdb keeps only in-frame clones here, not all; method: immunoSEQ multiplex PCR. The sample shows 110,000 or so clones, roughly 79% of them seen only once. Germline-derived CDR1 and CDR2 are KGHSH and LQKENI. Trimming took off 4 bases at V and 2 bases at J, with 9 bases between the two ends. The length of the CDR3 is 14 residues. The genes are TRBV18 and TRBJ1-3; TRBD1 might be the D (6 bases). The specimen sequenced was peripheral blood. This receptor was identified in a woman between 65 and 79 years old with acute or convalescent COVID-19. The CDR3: CASSRGGAGNTIYF. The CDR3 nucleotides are TGTGCCAGCTCACGGGGGGGCGCTGGAAACACCATATATTTT.